The 20 T cell receptor beta chains in this list originate from one sample, sequenced in a study of Graves' ophthalmopathy and Graves' hyperthyroidism. Researchers took RNA transcripts and amplified TCR beta CDR3 regions from them. First-round RT-PCR relied on HTBI primers, and a second-round multiplex PCR came next. One entry per CDR3 protein, called by TCRdb with MiXCR from the multiplex PCR reads. This sample has about 220,000 distinct CDR3 sequences, with 20% to 25% found just once. The source material was peripheral blood. These receptors all come from a woman aged 45-59 years with Graves' ophthalmopathy.

In its sample, this clonotype was seen many times. The J gene is TRBJ2-7, the V gene TRBV15; no reliable D call. The CDR3 is 14 amino acids. Germline V gene lookup returns CDR1 LNHNV and CDR2 YYDKDF (reference sequence). Trimming took off 3 bases at V and 0 bases at J, with 9 bases between the two ends. The CDR3, as DNA: TGTGCCACCAGCAGGGGAAAAAGCTCCTACGAGCAGTACTTC. Translating it yields CATSRGKSSYEQYF.

In its sample, this clonotype was seen a few times. For the CDR3, the DNA is TGTGCCAGCTCACCCGGGATCAAGCCGCGAGAGACCCAGTACTTC. Protein product: CASSPGIKPRETQYF. The chain is built from TRBV18 and TRBJ2-5; TRBD2 might be the D (5 bases). The CDR3 is 15 amino acids. Trimming took 3 bases from V and 4 from J, leaving 15 bases between them. Germline CDR1 and CDR2: KGHSH and LQKENI.

This chain links TRBV11-2 with TRBJ1-1, with D maybe TRBD1 (5 bases). Germline assignment: CDR1 SGHAT and CDR2 FQNNGV. V was cut by 6 bases and J by 3 bases, with 11 bases left in between. The CDR3 consists of 13 residues. The CDR3 region has the DNA TGTGCCAGCAGGGCGGCGGGACACACTGAAGCTTTCTTT. This translates into CASRAAGHTEAFF.

This clonotype was detected ten times or more. The J gene is TRBJ2-2, the V gene TRBV25-1; 9 nucleotides match TRBD1. CDR1 is MGHDK, CDR2 SYGVNS, per germline. The CDR3 has 16 residues. V shed 8 bases, J shed 1 base, and the junction held 8 bases outside the gene matches. The CDR3 loop is CASGDPGQGNTGELFF. The CDR3, as DNA: TGTGCCAGCGGGGACCCGGGACAGGGGAACACCGGGGAGCTGTTTTTT.

This clonotype was picked up many times. V and J are TRBV28 and TRBJ2-5; D may be TRBD1 (7 bases). The CDR3 has 20 amino acids. The V end lost 3 bases, the J end lost 1 base, and 27 bases lay between the germline ends. The germline CDR1 and CDR2 sequences are MDHEN and SYDVKM. In DNA, the CDR3 is TGTGCCAGCAGTTTTTTCGTAGGAGGGGGCGCATTGGGAGTCCAAGAGACCCAGTACTTC. Its translation is CASSFFVGGGALGVQETQYF.

The rearrangement links TRBV6-1 to TRBJ2-7; D not certain. The V gene lost 6 bases and the J gene lost 4 bases, with 10 bases spanning the gap. The CDR3 spans 12 residues. Germline CDR1 and CDR2: MNHNS and SASEGT. The chain's CDR3 is CASRGGDYEQYF. CDR3 nucleotide sequence: TGTGCCAGCAGGGGCGGCGATTACGAGCAGTACTTC.

This clonotype was observed at least ten times. This CDR3 reads CASSPVPNTEAFF. CDR3 bases: TGTGCCAGCAGCCCAGTCCCGAACACTGAAGCTTTCTTT. The chain recombines TRBV7-3 with TRBJ1-1, with unresolved D. The CDR3 totals 13 residues. Between the trimmed V and J ends, which lost 5 bases and 1 base, there was a span of 8 bases. Germline V lookup: CDR1 SGHTA, CDR2 FQGTGA.

This clonotype was seen many times. A much larger clone sits a single nucleotide away, making a read error possible. The V call is TRBV27, the J call TRBJ1-2; D not certain. Germline V gene lookup returns CDR1 MNHEY and CDR2 SMNVEV (reference sequence). The CDR3 consists of 13 residues. CDR3 loop: CASSPGSNCGYTF. The CDR3 DNA follows: TGTGCCAGCAGCCCGGGCAGTAACTGTGGCTACACCTTC.

Concerning this clonotype itself: This may stem from a read error, because a much larger clone lies one nucleotide away. V and J are TRBV5-4 and TRBJ2-7; 13 nucleotides match TRBD2. Looked up from germline, CDR1 is SGHNT and CDR2 is YYREEE (reference sequence). The length of the CDR3 is 13 residues. DNA of the CDR3: TGTGTCAGCAAACTAGCGGGAGGGCCGGAGCAGTACTTC. Its protein product is CVSKLAGGPEQYF.

This clonotype has ten or more counts. The genes are TRBV19 and TRBJ2-5; TRBD2 aligns across 7 bases. The germline CDR1 and CDR2 sequences are LNHDA and SQIVND (reference sequence). Trimming took 5 bases from V and 5 from J; bases not matched to a gene: 14. The CDR3 loop spans 16 amino acids. The CDR3 coding sequence is TGTGCCAGTAGTGCGGTCCTTGCGGGAGAGTCGGAGACCCAGTACTTC. It translates to CASSAVLAGESETQYF.

This clonotype occurred many times. V is TRBV6-5 and J is TRBJ2-7; 14 bases align to TRBD2. The germline gives CDR1 MNHEY, CDR2 SVGAGI. The junction had 11 bases not matched to a gene; V was cut back by 7 bases and J by 6 bases. The length of the CDR3 is 16 residues. The CDR3 protein is CASIKTSGRAPAEQYF. The DNA of the CDR3 is TGTGCCAGCATTAAGACTAGCGGGAGGGCGCCCGCCGAGCAGTACTTC.

This clonotype occurred many times. The rearrangement joins TRBV7-9 to TRBJ2-7; 7 bases match TRBD2. This CDR3 has 15 amino acids. V gave up 5 bases and J gave up 3 bases; unmatched junction bases: 10. Germline values: CDR1 SEHNR, CDR2 FQNEAQ (reference sequence). CDR3 region: CASSQATGGLYEQYF. The CDR3 DNA reads TGTGCCAGCAGCCAGGCGACGGGGGGTCTCTACGAGCAGTACTTC. Together with reference TRBV7-9 and TRBJ2-7, the CDR3 gives the full variable domain: DTGVSQNPRHKITKRGQNVTFRCDPISEHNRLYWYRQTLGQGPEFLTYFQNEAQLEKSRLLSDRFSAERPKGSFSTLEIQRTEQGDSAMYLCASSQATGGLYEQYFGPGTRLTVT.

This clonotype was counted at least ten times. This chain joins TRBV5-6 and TRBJ2-5; 10 bases are a match to TRBD2. The germline V gene encodes CDR1 SGHDT and CDR2 YYEEEE. The CDR3 loop spans 14 amino acids. Trimming took 4 bases from V and 5 from J; bases not matched to a gene: 5. The CDR3 region has the DNA TGTGCCAGCAGCGTATTAGCGGGAGGCGAGACCCAGTACTTC. Its translation: CASSVLAGGETQYF. The full variable domain, in which reference TRBV5-6 and TRBJ2-5 provide the parts outside the CDR3, is DAGVTQSPTHLIKTRGQQVTLRCSPKSGHDTVSWYQQALGQGPQFIFQYYEEEERQRGNFPDRFSGHQFPNYSSELNVNALLLGDSALYLCASSVLAGGETQYFGPGTRLLVL.

This clonotype has a count of ten or more. The CDR3 DNA sequence: TGCGCCAGCAGCTCGCAGGGGGGTTCCTACGAGCAGTACTTC. Encoded protein: CASSSQGGSYEQYF. The chain combines TRBV5-1 with TRBJ2-7; perhaps TRBD1 as D (7 bases). CDR1 is SGHRS, CDR2 YFSETQ, per germline. The CDR3 is 14 residues long. Trimming took 3 bases from V and 1 from J, leaving 11 bases between them.

The genes are TRBV9 and TRBJ2-2; D may match TRBD1 or TRBD2 (5 bases each). This CDR3 is 17 amino acids long. Germline lookup yields CDR1 SGDLS and CDR2 YYNGEE. The V end was cut by 4 bases, the J end by 8 bases, with 24 bases between. Here the CDR3 reads CASSNPGWGRTDGELFF. In DNA, the CDR3 is TGTGCCAGCAGCAACCCCGGGTGGGGACGGACCGATGGGGAGCTGTTTTTT.

This clonotype was counted many times. The chain has TRBV5-1 and TRBJ2-5, with 11 bases that match TRBD2. This CDR3 has 14 residues. The V gene's germline CDR1 is SGHRS and CDR2 YFSETQ. The J segment lost 5 bases and the V segment lost 7 bases, leaving 7 bases of the junction unmatched. The CDR3 region is CASRKLAGEETQYF. CDR3 sequence (DNA): TGCGCCAGCCGCAAACTAGCGGGAGAGGAGACCCAGTACTTC.

This clonotype occurred many times. This rearrangement joins TRBV7-6 to TRBJ2-7; the D gene is possibly TRBD1 (5 bases). CDR3 length equals 14 residues. Trimming took off 5 bases at V and 3 bases at J, with 14 bases between the two ends. The germline V gene encodes CDR1 SGHVS and CDR2 FNYEAQ. For the CDR3, the DNA is TGTGCCAGCAGCCCAGGGATATATGGCTACGAGCAGTACTTC. This codes for CASSPGIYGYEQYF.

This clonotype was seen a few times. The chain carries TRBV11-2 and TRBJ1-1; the D gene is possibly TRBD1 (5 bases). This CDR3 has 14 amino acids. Germline V gene data show CDR1 as SGHAT and CDR2 as FQNNGV. V was cut by 2 bases and J by 4 bases, with 11 bases left in between. In DNA, the CDR3 is TGTGCCAGCAGCTTAACGGGGGATGTCACTGAAGCTTTCTTT. This codes for CASSLTGDVTEAFF.

This clonotype has a count of ten or more. The chain joins TRBV9 to TRBJ2-5; 7 bases agree with TRBD2. With V trimmed by 0 bases and J by 5 bases, 10 bases remained unmatched. The CDR3 is made up of 16 amino acids. Germline V gene sequence: CDR1 SGDLS, CDR2 YYNGEE. In DNA form, the CDR3 reads TGTGCCAGCAGCGTAGGGGGACTAACTTGGACGGAGACCCAGTACTTC. Translated, it gives CASSVGGLTWTETQYF.

This clonotype has a count of ten or more. The CDR3 coding sequence is TGTGCCAGCAGTTACTCGACGGTGAACACAGATACGCAGTATTTT. Translation gives CASSYSTVNTDTQYF. V and J are TRBV6-5 and TRBJ2-3; D ambiguous. Germline V lookup: CDR1 MNHEY, CDR2 SVGAGI. CDR3 size: 15 residues. Trimming removed 0 bases from V and 2 bases from J, with 9 bases in between.